The 7 T cell receptor beta chains in this list originate from one sample, sequenced in a study of cytomegalovirus exposure and HLA in healthy donors. The PCR used 60 Vbeta and 13 Jbeta primers. Clones were sequenced by immunoSEQ multiplex PCR, and TCRdb holds only the in-frame ones, with some missing. This table holds roughly 160,000 clones, 84% found once. The sequenced material came from PBMCs. The receptors were sampled from a man younger than 45 in good health and CMV-seronegative.

The V and J genes are TRBV10-2 and TRBJ2-4, with a tentative D call TRBD2 (6 bases). Germline V CDR1 and CDR2: WSHSY, SAAADI. CDR3 length: 18 amino acids. V was trimmed by 3 bases and J by 6 bases, leaving 24 bases between them. The CDR3 reads CASSEFAGGGAGLNIQYF. CDR3 DNA sequence: TGCGCCAGCAGTGAATTCGCCGGGGGAGGAGCAGGATTAAACATTCAGTACTTC.

This rearrangement joins TRBV13 to TRBJ2-7; the match to TRBD2 covers 13 bases. After removal of 3 bases from V and 7 bases from J, the junction contained 6 bases not matched to a gene. Germline assignment: CDR1 PRHDT and CDR2 FYEKMQ (reference sequence). This CDR3 is built from 15 residues. The CDR3 region is CASSFTSGRADEQYF. For the CDR3, the DNA is TGTGCCAGCAGCTTCACTAGCGGGAGGGCCGATGAGCAGTACTTC.

Remarks on this clone: One end of the junction varies from germline; a read error may be responsible. The gene calls are TRBV6-1 and TRBJ2-4, with TRBD2 identical over 9 bases. This CDR3 spans 16 amino acids. Germline V gives CDR1 MNHNS, CDR2 SASEGT. The CDR3 nucleotides are TGTGCCAGCAGTAAAGCGGGAGGCGGAACCAAAAACATTCAGTACTTC. Translating it yields CASSKAGGGTKNIQYF.

The genes are TRBV30 and TRBJ1-1; 7 positions agree with TRBD1. Germline CDR1 and CDR2: GTSNPN and SVGIG (reference sequence). The CDR3 is made up of 14 amino acids. V was clipped by 3 bases and J by 3 bases; unmatched bases: 7. CDR3 in amino acids: CAWSPGGYDTEAFF. The CDR3 nucleotides read TGTGCCTGGAGCCCAGGGGGGTACGACACTGAAGCTTTCTTT.

This clone was recorded once. V is TRBV27 and J is TRBJ1-6, with TRBD1 matching 8 bases. Trimming took 4 bases from V and 2 from J; bases not matched to a gene: 16. From germline, CDR1 is MNHEY and CDR2 SMNVEV (reference sequence). The CDR3 spans 20 residues. CDR3: CASSSLIGGQGVTYNSPLHF. CDR3 bases: TGTGCCAGCAGTTCCCTTATAGGAGGACAGGGTGTCACCTATAATTCACCCCTCCACTTT.

The V call is TRBV7-8, the J call TRBJ1-3; D unclear. The germline V gene has CDR1 SGHVS and CDR2 FQNEAQ. This CDR3 has 16 residues. V lost 2 bases and J lost 4, with 15 bases in between. The CDR3 sequence: CASSLSPPRSGNTIYF. As DNA, the CDR3 is TGTGCCAGCAGCTTATCCCCCCCGAGGAGCGGAAACACCATATATTTT.

The chain links TRBV7-8 to TRBJ1-5, with D possibly being TRBD1 (5 bases). Germline V gives CDR1 SGHVS, CDR2 FQNEAQ. Trimming took off 2 bases at V and 0 bases at J, with 8 bases between the two ends. The CDR3 totals 15 residues. This CDR3 reads CASSLRGNSNQPQHF. The CDR3 DNA follows: TGTGCCAGCAGCTTACGGGGGAATAGCAATCAGCCCCAGCATTTT.